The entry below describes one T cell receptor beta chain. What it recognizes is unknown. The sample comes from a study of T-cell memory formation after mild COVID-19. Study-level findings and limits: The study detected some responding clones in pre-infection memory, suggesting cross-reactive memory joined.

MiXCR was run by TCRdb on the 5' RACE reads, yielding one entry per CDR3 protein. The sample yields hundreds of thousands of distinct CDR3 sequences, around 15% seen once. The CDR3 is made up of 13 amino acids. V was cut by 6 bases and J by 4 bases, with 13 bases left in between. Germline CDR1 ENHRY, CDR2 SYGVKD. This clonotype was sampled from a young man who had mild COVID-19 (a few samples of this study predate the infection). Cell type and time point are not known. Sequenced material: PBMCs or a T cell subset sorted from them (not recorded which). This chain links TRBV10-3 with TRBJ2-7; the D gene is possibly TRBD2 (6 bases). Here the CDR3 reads CAIRGEVVYEQYV. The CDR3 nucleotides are TGTGCCATCAGGGGGGAGGTAGTTTACGAGCAGTACGTC.